The 5 T cell receptor beta chains in this list originate from one sample, sequenced in a study of cytomegalovirus exposure and HLA in healthy donors. PCR amplification relied on 60 Vbeta primers (plus 13 Jbeta primers). Assay used: immunoSEQ multiplex PCR; TCRdb lists only in-frame clones, some missing. The sample carries about 160,000 clones, 63% recorded once. The sequenced material came from PBMCs. Every receptor here comes from a woman aged 60-75 years in good health and CMV-seropositive.

The gene calls are TRBV19 and TRBJ1-5; 7 bases fit TRBD1. CDR1 is LNHDA, CDR2 SQIVND, per germline (reference sequence). This CDR3 region has 15 residues. V lost 2 bases and J lost 5; bases outside the gene matches: 6. In DNA form, the CDR3 reads TGTGCCAGTAGTATAACTGGGCAGGGGGATCAGCCCCAGCATTTT. This encodes CASSITGQGDQPQHF.

This clone was counted only a few times. The rearrangement links TRBV7-3 to TRBJ2-7; D not certain. V was cut by 5 bases and J by 2 bases, with 13 bases left in between. CDR1 is SGHTA, CDR2 FQGTGA, per germline. This CDR3 comprises 14 residues. In DNA form, the CDR3 reads TGTGCCAGCAGCAGAAGCCACGGAGCCTACGAGCAGTACTTC. This sequence encodes CASSRSHGAYEQYF.

The rearrangement joins TRBV11-2 to TRBJ2-2; TRBD1 aligns across 8 bases. Germline assignment: CDR1 SGHAT and CDR2 FQNNGV. This CDR3 has 15 residues. V dropped 3 bases and J dropped 1; count of bases not matched to a gene: 1. CDR3 DNA sequence: TGTGCCAGCAGCTTCGGGACAGGGAACACCGGGGAGCTGTTTTTT. It codes for CASSFGTGNTGELFF.

This chain links TRBV6-5 with TRBJ1-1; tentative D call: TRBD1 (5 bases). There are 15 residues in the CDR3. Germline-derived CDR1 and CDR2 are MNHEY and SVGAGI. V was cut by 3 bases and J by 4 bases, with 15 bases left in between. The CDR3 DNA reads as TGTGCCAGCAGTTATAACACTCAGGGTCGCACTGAAGCTTTCTTT. Translating gives CASSYNTQGRTEAFF.

The chain recombines TRBV7-9 with TRBJ2-1; TRBD2 matches at 9 bases. CDR1 and CDR2 (germline): SEHNR, FQNEAQ (reference sequence). V was clipped by 4 bases and J by 9 bases; unmatched bases: 13. The CDR3 spans 16 residues. DNA of the CDR3: TGTGCCAGCAGCTCCCCCGTGGGGGGACTAGCATTTGAGCAGTTCTTC. Translation: CASSSPVGGLAFEQFF.